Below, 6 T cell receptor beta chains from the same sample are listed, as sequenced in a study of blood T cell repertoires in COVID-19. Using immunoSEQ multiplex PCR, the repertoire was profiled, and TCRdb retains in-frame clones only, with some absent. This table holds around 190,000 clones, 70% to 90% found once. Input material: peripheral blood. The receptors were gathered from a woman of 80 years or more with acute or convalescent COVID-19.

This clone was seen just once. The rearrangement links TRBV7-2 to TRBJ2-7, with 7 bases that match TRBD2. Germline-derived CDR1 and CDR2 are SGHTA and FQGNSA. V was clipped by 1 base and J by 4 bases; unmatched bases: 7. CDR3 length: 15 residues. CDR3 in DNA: TGTGCCAGCAGCTTAGGGGCGGGAGCGGGGTACGAGCAGTACTTC. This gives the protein CASSLGAGAGYEQYF.

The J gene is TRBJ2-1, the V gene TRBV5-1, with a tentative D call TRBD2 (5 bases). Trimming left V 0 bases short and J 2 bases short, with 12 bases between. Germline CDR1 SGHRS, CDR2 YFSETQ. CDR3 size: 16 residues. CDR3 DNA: TGCGCCAGCAGCTTGGGATCTAGCAATACCTACAATGAGCAGTTCTTC. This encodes CASSLGSSNTYNEQFF.

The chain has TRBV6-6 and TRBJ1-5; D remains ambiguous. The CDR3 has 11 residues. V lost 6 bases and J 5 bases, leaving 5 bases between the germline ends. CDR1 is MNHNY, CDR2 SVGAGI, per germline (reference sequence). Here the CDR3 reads CASSLDQPQHF. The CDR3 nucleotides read TGTGCCAGCAGCCTCGATCAGCCCCAGCATTTT.

CDR3 in DNA: TGTGCCATCGGGACTACGACCTACGAGCAGTACTTC. Translation: CAIGTTTYEQYF. The chain joins TRBV2 to TRBJ2-7; 7 bases are shared with TRBD2. Germline CDR1 and CDR2: SNHLY and FYNNEI. The trim removed 10 bases at V and 2 bases at J, leaving 5 bases unmatched. CDR3 length equals 12 residues.

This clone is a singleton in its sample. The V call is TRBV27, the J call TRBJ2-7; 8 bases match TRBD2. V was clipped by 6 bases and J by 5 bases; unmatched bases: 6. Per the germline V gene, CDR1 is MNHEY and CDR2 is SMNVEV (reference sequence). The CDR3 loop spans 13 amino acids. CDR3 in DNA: TGTGCCAGCAGGCGGAGCGGGAGTAACGAGCAGTACTTC. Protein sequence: CASRRSGSNEQYF.

In DNA form, the CDR3 reads TGCGCCAGCAGCCCGGGACAGCAAGAGACCCAGTACTTC. Translated: CASSPGQQETQYF. The chain employs TRBV5-1 and TRBJ2-5, with 7 bases identical to TRBD1. The CDR3 sequence is 13 residues long. The ends lost 4 bases at V and 2 bases at J; junction bases unmatched: 2. Per the germline V gene, CDR1 is SGHRS and CDR2 is YFSETQ. The full variable domain, rest sourced from reference TRBV5-1 and TRBJ2-5, is KAGVTQTPRYLIKTRGQQVTLSCSPISGHRSVSWYQQTPGQGLQFLFEYFSETQRNKGNFPGRFSGRQFSNSRSEMNVSTLELGDSALYLCASSPGQQETQYFGPGTRLLVL.